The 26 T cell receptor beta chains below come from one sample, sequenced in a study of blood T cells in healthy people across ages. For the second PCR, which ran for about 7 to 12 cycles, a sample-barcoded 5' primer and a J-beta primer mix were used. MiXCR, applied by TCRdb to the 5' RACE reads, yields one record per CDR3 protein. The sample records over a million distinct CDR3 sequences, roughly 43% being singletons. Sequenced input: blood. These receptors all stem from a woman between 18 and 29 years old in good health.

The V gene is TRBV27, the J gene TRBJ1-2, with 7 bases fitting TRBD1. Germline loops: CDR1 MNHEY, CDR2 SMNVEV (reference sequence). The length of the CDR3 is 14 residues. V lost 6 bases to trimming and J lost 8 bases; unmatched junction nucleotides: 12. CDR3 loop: CASSSPRTGQGYTF. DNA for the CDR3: TGTGCCAGCAGCAGCCCCAGGACAGGCCAAGGCTACACCTTC.

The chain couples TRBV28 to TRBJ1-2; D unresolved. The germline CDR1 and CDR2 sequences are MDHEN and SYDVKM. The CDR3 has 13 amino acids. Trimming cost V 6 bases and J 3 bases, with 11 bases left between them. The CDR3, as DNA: TGTGCCAGCAGCCTTACATCTCACTATGGCTACACCTTC. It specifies CASSLTSHYGYTF.

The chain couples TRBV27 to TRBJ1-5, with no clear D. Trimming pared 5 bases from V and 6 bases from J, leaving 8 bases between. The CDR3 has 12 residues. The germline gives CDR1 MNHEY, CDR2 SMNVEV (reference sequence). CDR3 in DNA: TGTGCCAGCAGTACCCCCGGTCAGCCCCAGCATTTT. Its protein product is CASSTPGQPQHF.

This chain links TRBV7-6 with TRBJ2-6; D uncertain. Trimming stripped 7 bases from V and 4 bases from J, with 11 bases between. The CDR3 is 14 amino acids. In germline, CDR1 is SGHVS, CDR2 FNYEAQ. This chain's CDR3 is CASTQPAGANVLTF. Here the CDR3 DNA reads TGTGCCAGCACCCAACCGGCCGGGGCCAACGTCCTGACTTTC.

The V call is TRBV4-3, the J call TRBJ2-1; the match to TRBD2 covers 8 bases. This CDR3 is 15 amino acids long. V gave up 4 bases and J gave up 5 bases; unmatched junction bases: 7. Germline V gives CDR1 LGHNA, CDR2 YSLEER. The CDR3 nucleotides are TGCGCCAGCAGCCGTCAAGGAGCGGGGGACAATGAGCAGTTCTTC. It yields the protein CASSRQGAGDNEQFF.

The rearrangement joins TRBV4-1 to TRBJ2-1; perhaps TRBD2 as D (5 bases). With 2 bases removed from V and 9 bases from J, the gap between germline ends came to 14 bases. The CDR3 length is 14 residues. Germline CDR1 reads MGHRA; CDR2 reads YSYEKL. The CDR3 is CASSQKLGVGEQFF. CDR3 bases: TGCGCCAGCAGCCAAAAACTCGGGGTGGGTGAGCAGTTCTTC.

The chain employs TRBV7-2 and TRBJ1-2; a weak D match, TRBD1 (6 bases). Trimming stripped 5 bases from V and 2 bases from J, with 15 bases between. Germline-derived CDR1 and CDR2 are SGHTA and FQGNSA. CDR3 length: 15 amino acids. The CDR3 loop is CASSLPGTQNYGYTF. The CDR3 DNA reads TGTGCCAGCAGCCTCCCGGGGACACAAAACTATGGCTACACCTTC. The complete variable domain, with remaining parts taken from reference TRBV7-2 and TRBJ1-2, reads GAGVSQSPSNKVTEKGKDVELRCDPISGHTALYWYRQSLGQGLEFLIYFQGNSAPDKSGLPSDRFSAERTGGSVSTLTIQRTQQEDSAVYLCASSLPGTQNYGYTFGSGTRLTVV.

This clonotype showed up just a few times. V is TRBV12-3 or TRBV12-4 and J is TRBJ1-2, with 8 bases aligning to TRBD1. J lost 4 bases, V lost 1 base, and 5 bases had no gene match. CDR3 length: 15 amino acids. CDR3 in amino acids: CASSLGQGSIYGYTF. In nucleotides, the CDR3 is TGTGCCAGCAGTTTAGGACAGGGGTCCATCTATGGCTACACCTTC.

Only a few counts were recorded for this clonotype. CDR3 DNA: TGTGCCAGCAGCCCGGACAGTAAATCCGAGCAGTACTTC. It specifies CASSPDSKSEQYF. The chain employs TRBV12-3 or TRBV12-4 and TRBJ2-7, with D possibly matching TRBD1 (6 bases). Trimming removed 6 bases from V and 6 bases from J, with 15 bases in between. The CDR3 is made up of 13 amino acids.

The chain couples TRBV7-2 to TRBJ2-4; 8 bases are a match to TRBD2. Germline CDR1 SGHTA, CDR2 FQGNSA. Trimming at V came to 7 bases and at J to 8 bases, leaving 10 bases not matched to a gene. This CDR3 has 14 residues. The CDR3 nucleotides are TGTGCCAGCAAGATCGGGGGGGCTTTAGACATTCAGTACTTC. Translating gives CASKIGGALDIQYF.

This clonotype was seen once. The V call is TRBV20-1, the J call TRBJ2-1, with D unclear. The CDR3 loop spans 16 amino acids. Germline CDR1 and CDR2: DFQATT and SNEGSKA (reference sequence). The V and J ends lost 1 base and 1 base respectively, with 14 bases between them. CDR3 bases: TGCAGTGCTAGAGGCTCTACAGAAGATTCCTACAATGAGCAGTTCTTC. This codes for CSARGSTEDSYNEQFF.

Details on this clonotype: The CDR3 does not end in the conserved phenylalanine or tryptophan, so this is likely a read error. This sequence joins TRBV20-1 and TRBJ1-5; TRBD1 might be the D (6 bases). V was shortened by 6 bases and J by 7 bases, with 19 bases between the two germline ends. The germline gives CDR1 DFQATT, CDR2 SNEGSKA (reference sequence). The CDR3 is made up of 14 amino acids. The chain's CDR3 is CSASRGGGGQPQHI. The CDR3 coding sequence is TGCAGTGCGAGCAGAGGGGGAGGAGGGCAGCCCCAGCATATT.

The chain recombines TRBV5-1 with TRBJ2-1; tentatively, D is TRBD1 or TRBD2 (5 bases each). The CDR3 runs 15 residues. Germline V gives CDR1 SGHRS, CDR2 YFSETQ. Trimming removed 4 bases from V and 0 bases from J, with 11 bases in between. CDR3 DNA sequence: TGCGCCAGCAGCCACGGGACGGGCTCCTACAATGAGCAGTTCTTC. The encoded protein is CASSHGTGSYNEQFF.

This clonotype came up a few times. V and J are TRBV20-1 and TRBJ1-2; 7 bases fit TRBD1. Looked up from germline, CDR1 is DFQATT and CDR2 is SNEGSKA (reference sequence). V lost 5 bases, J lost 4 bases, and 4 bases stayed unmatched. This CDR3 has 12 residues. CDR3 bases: TGCAGTGCTGACAAGGGGGCCTATGGCTACACCTTC. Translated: CSADKGAYGYTF.

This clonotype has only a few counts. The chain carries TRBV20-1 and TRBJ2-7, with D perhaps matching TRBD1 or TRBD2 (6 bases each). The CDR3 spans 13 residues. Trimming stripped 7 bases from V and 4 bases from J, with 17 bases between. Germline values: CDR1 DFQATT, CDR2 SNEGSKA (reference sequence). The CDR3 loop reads CSGQPGANYEQYF. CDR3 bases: TGCAGTGGCCAGCCGGGGGCCAATTACGAGCAGTACTTC.

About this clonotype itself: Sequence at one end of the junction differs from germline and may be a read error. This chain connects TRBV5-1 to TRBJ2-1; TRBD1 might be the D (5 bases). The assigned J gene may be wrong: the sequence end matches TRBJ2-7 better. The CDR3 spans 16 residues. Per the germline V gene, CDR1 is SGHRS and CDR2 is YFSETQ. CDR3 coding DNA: TGCGCCGGCAGCTTTTCAAGGGGCGGCAGGGTCAATGAGCAGTACTTC. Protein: CAGSFSRGGRVNEQYF.

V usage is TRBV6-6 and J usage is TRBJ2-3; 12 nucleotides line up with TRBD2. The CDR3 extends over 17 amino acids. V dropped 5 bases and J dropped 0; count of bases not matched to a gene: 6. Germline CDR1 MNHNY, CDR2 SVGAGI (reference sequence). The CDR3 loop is CASSRTSGVPSTDTQYF. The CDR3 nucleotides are TGTGCCAGCAGTAGGACTAGCGGGGTACCTAGCACAGATACGCAGTATTTT.

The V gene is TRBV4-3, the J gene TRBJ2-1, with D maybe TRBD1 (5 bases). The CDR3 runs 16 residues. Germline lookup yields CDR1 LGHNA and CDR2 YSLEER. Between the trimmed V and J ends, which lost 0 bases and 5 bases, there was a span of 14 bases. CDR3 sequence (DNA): TGCGCCAGCAGCCAAGATTGGCAGGGCGCCCACAATGAGCAGTTCTTC. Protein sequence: CASSQDWQGAHNEQFF.

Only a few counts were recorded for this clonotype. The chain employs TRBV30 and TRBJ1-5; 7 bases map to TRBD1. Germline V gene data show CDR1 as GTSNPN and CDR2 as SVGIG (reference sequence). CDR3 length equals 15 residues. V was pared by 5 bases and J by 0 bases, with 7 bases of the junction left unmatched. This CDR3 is CAWANGTASNQPQHF. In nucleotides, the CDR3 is TGTGCCTGGGCAAACGGGACAGCTAGCAATCAGCCCCAGCATTTT.

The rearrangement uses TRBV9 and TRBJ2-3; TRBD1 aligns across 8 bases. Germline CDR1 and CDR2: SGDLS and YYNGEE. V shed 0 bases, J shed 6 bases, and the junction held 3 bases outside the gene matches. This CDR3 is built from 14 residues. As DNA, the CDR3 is TGTGCCAGCAGCGTAGGACAGGGGAGGGATACGCAGTATTTT. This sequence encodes CASSVGQGRDTQYF.

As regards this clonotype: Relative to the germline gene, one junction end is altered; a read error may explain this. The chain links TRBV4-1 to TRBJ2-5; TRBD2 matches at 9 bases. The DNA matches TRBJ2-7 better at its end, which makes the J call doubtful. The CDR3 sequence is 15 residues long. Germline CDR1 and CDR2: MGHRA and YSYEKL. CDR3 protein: CASSQLGLAGDEQYF. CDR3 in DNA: TGCGCTAGCAGCCAACTGGGACTAGCTGGCGACGAGCAGTACTTC.

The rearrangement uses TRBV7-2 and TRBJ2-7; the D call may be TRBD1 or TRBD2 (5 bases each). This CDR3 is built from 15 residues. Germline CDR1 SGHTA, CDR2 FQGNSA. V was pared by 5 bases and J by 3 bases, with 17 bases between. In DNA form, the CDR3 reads TGTGCCAGCAGCATTTCTCCGGGACCGTTCTACGAGCAGTACTTC. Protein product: CASSISPGPFYEQYF.

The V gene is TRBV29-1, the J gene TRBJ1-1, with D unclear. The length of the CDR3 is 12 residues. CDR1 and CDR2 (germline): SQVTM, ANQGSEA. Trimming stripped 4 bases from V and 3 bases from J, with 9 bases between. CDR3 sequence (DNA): TGCAGCGTTGTGCGGTTATACACTGAAGCTTTCTTT. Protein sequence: CSVVRLYTEAFF.

The CDR3: CASSVVQGLTDTQYF. In DNA, the CDR3 is TGTGCCAGCAGCGTCGTACAGGGCCTCACAGATACGCAGTATTTT. The chain joins TRBV9 to TRBJ2-3; the D gene is possibly TRBD1 (6 bases). Per the germline V gene, CDR1 is SGDLS and CDR2 is YYNGEE. V lost 2 bases and J 2 bases, leaving 12 bases between the germline ends. The CDR3 has 15 residues.

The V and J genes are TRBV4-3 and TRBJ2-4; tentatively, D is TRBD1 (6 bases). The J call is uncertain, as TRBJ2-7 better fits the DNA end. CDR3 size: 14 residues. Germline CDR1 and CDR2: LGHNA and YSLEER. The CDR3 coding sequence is TGCGCCAGCAGCCCCAGGACAGACTACTACGAGCAGTACTTC. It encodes CASSPRTDYYEQYF.

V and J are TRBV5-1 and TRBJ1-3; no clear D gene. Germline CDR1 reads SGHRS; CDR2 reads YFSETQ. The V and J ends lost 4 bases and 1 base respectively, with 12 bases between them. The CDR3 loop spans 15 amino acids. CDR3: CASSPRRQSGNTIYF. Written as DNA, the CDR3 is TGCGCCAGCAGCCCGCGGCGGCAGTCTGGAAACACCATATATTTT.